This T cell receptor (beta chain) came from a study of molecular identifiers for immune sequencing clone quantification. Notes on the study in general: Clone sizes that are highly expanded could be underestimated when identical TCR molecules share a barcode. Over 99% of CMV-specific effector molecules, but under 1% of naive ones, were in clones above 20 copies.

Listed TCR primers and previously described methods were used for bulk TCR libraries. Using its own MiXCR run on the PCR reads, TCRdb lists one record per CDR3 protein. This sample has 600,000 to 650,000 distinct CDR3 sequences, with around 20% found just once. Isolation of naive CD8 T cells was achieved by sorting on a CD8+CD4-CCR7+CD45RA+ phenotype. This clonotype was detected ten times or more. Its specificity is not known. This sequence was found in a human donor in good health. Some libraries in this study had Jurkat cell RNA spiked in. The specimen sequenced was naive CD8+ T cells from blood, with Jurkat cell RNA spiked in. Subset indicated: FACS-sorted CD8+CD4-CCR7+CD45RA+ naive T cells.

The CDR3 DNA sequence: TGTGCCAGCAGCCCTCCCCCGAGACACTGGACCTACGAGCAGTACTTC. Its protein is CASSPPPRHWTYEQYF. The V gene is TRBV5-6, the J gene TRBJ2-7; D is unclear. The germline gives CDR1 SGHDT, CDR2 YYEEEE. V dropped 4 bases and J dropped 2 bases, with 19 bases sitting between them. CDR3 length: 16 residues.